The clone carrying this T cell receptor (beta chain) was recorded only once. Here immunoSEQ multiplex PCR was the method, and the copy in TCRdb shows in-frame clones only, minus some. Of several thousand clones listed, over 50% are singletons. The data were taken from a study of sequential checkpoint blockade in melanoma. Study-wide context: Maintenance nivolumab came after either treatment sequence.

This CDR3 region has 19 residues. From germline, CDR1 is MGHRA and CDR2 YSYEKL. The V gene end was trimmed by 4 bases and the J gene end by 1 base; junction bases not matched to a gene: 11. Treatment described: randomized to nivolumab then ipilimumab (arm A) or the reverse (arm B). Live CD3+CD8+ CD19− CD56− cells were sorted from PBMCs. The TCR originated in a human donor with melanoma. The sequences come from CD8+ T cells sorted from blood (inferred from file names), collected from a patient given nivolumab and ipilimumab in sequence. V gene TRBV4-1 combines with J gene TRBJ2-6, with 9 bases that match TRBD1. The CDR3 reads CASSRKPGQGDSGANVLTF. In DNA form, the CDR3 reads TGCGCCAGCAGCCGAAAGCCGGGACAGGGTGATTCTGGGGCCAACGTCCTGACTTTC.